Listed here are 18 T cell receptor beta chains from one sample, sequenced in a study of cytomegalovirus exposure and HLA in healthy donors. The PCR ran on 60 Vbeta and 13 Jbeta primers. TCRdb keeps only in-frame clones here, not all; method: immunoSEQ multiplex PCR. The sample consists of around 150,000 clones, roughly 80% of them appearing once. What was sequenced was PBMCs. The source is a man between 25 and 39 years old in good health and CMV-seronegative.

This sequence joins TRBV7-9 and TRBJ1-1; weak D call: TRBD1 (6 bases). The CDR3 is 15 amino acids. Germline values: CDR1 SEHNR, CDR2 FQNEAQ (reference sequence). V lost 5 bases and J 4 bases, leaving 17 bases between the germline ends. The CDR3 protein is CASSRKKGGGTEAFF. CDR3 bases: TGTGCCAGCAGCCGCAAAAAAGGGGGGGGCACTGAAGCTTTCTTT.

The genes are TRBV2 and TRBJ2-1, with 9 positions matching TRBD2. The CDR3 runs 17 residues. The J segment lost 5 bases and the V segment lost 0 bases, leaving 8 bases of the junction unmatched. Germline loops: CDR1 SNHLY, CDR2 FYNNEI. The CDR3 DNA follows: TGTGCCAGCAGTGAAGCGCTTGGACTAGCGAACGACAATGAGCAGTTCTTC. It translates to CASSEALGLANDNEQFF.

V gene TRBV30 combines with J gene TRBJ2-5; 7 nucleotides line up with TRBD2. Trimming took 4 bases from V and 1 from J; bases not matched to a gene: 12. CDR1 and CDR2 (germline): GTSNPN, SVGIG (reference sequence). The CDR3 runs to 16 residues. This CDR3 reads CAWTSPGTTPQETQYF. CDR3 DNA sequence: TGTGCCTGGACCTCGCCCGGGACTACCCCCCAAGAGACCCAGTACTTC.

V gene TRBV6-5 combines with J gene TRBJ1-4; 9 bases are shared with TRBD1. This CDR3 region has 13 residues. CDR1 is MNHEY and CDR2 is SVGAGI in the germline V gene. J lost 5 bases, V lost 6 bases, and 1 base had no gene match. CDR3 DNA: TGTGCCAGCAGGACAGGGGGAAATGAAAAACTGTTTTTT. Translation gives CASRTGGNEKLFF.

The J gene is TRBJ1-3, the V gene TRBV5-5; D perhaps matches TRBD1 (6 bases). The germline V gene encodes CDR1 SGHKS and CDR2 YYEKEE (reference sequence). V was pared by 4 bases and J by 0 bases, with 14 bases between. The length of the CDR3 is 16 residues. CDR3 DNA sequence: TGTGCCAGCAGCCAGACAGGTCCTCACTCTGGAAACACCATATATTTT. Encoded protein: CASSQTGPHSGNTIYF.

CDR3 residues: CASSWGDRTQYF. The CDR3 bases are TGTGCCAGCAGTTGGGGGGACCGGACCCAGTACTTC. This chain connects TRBV28 to TRBJ2-5; a weak D match, TRBD2 (6 bases). The CDR3 runs 12 residues. Germline V CDR1 and CDR2: MDHEN, SYDVKM. Trimming removed 4 bases from V and 7 bases from J, with 10 bases in between.

The CDR3 DNA is TGTGCCAGCACTTCCGGACAGGGCTATAATTCACCCCTCCACTTT. Amino acids: CASTSGQGYNSPLHF. The gene calls are TRBV28 and TRBJ1-6, with 8 bases matching TRBD1. Germline CDR1 is MDHEN and CDR2 is SYDVKM. This CDR3 spans 15 amino acids. With 7 bases clipped from V and 3 bases from J, the junction kept 5 bases outside the gene matches.

The chain links TRBV10-3 to TRBJ1-1; possibly TRBD1 for D (5 bases). V lost 5 bases to trimming and J lost 2 bases, with 12 bases between them. The CDR3 has 14 amino acids. The germline V gene has CDR1 ENHRY and CDR2 SYGVKD. CDR3 sequence reads: CAISSTGFNTEAFF. The CDR3 DNA is TGTGCCATCAGTAGCACAGGTTTTAACACTGAAGCTTTCTTT.

V and J are TRBV9 and TRBJ1-3; 8 positions match TRBD1. The CDR3 extends over 18 amino acids. Germline V gene data show CDR1 as SGDLS and CDR2 as YYNGEE. After removal of 3 bases from V and 0 bases from J, the junction contained 11 bases not matched to a gene. CDR3 DNA: TGTGCCAGCAGCGCACTTGGGACAGGCCTCCTCTCTGGAAACACCATATATTTT. Its protein product is CASSALGTGLLSGNTIYF.

The chain carries TRBV18 and TRBJ2-1; perhaps TRBD1 as D (6 bases). The CDR3 is 17 residues long. Germline CDR1 KGHSH, CDR2 LQKENI. Trimming shortened V by 3 bases and J by 2 bases, and 17 bases separated the two germline ends. The CDR3 region is CASSPWTASGPYNEQFF. The CDR3 DNA sequence: TGTGCCAGCTCACCTTGGACAGCCTCGGGTCCCTACAATGAGCAGTTCTTC.

V usage is TRBV18 and J usage is TRBJ2-1, with 13 bases aligning to TRBD2. The CDR3 has 16 residues. The trim removed 4 bases at V and 3 bases at J, leaving 3 bases unmatched. In germline, CDR1 is KGHSH, CDR2 LQKENI. CDR3 coding DNA: TGTGCCAGCTCACTTGGACTAGCGGGAGACTACAATGAGCAGTTCTTC. Protein: CASSLGLAGDYNEQFF.

This chain joins TRBV27 and TRBJ1-2; no definite D call. V lost 3 bases and J 2 bases, leaving 16 bases between the germline ends. CDR1 and CDR2 (germline): MNHEY, SMNVEV (reference sequence). This CDR3 spans 16 amino acids. The DNA for the CDR3 is TGTGCCAGCAGTTTGGGATATTCGGGGATCAACTATGGCTACACCTTC. Amino acid sequence: CASSLGYSGINYGYTF.

The chain carries TRBV4-2 and TRBJ2-2, with TRBD1 matching over 8 bases. The CDR3 has 16 residues. The V segment lost 4 bases and the J segment 1 base; nucleotides outside the gene matches: 5. Germline V CDR1 and CDR2: LGHNA, YNFKEQ. The CDR3 DNA follows: TGTGCCAGCAGCCCCCGGGACAGGATGAACACCGGGGAGCTGTTTTTT. It codes for CASSPRDRMNTGELFF.

The chain joins TRBV5-1 to TRBJ2-1; maybe TRBD1 (6 bases). Trimming removed 2 bases at V and 6 bases at J, with 15 bases between. CDR3 size: 15 residues. CDR1 and CDR2 from the germline V gene are SGHRS and YFSETQ. The CDR3 DNA reads TGCGCCAGCAGCTTTGTCACGGCCAGGGGCAATGAGCAGTTCTTC. Encoded protein: CASSFVTARGNEQFF.

The chain couples TRBV28 to TRBJ2-5, with TRBD2 matching 12 bases. This CDR3 region has 15 residues. Trimming removed 4 bases from V and 6 bases from J; junction bases left unmatched: 6. Germline V lookup: CDR1 MDHEN, CDR2 SYDVKM. The CDR3 DNA reads TGTGCCAGCAGTTCCTGGACTAGCGGGACCAAGACCCAGTACTTC. The encoded protein is CASSSWTSGTKTQYF.

The V and J genes are TRBV2 and TRBJ2-7; 8 bases map to TRBD2. The CDR3 totals 16 residues. Germline-derived CDR1 and CDR2 are SNHLY and FYNNEI. V lost 8 bases and J lost 2; bases outside the gene matches: 14. Here the CDR3 reads CASHRTSPGGAYEQYF. DNA for the CDR3: TGTGCCAGCCATCGGACTAGCCCGGGAGGTGCCTACGAGCAGTACTTC.

The chain links TRBV28 to TRBJ1-1, with no clear D. Germline lookup yields CDR1 MDHEN and CDR2 SYDVKM. The ends were cut back, 7 bases at V and 6 bases at J, with 12 bases in the middle. The CDR3 is 12 amino acids. The DNA for the CDR3 is TGTGCCAGCACCAGAGGGTACGCTGAAGCTTTCTTT. Amino acids: CASTRGYAEAFF.

V is TRBV6-1 and J is TRBJ2-5; 10 nucleotides match TRBD2. Per the germline V gene, CDR1 is MNHNS and CDR2 is SASEGT. The CDR3 is 15 amino acids. V lost 3 bases and J lost 6; bases outside the gene matches: 7. CDR3 sequence reads: CASSDSGLALQTQYF. The CDR3 DNA is TGTGCCAGCAGTGATTCGGGACTAGCGCTACAGACCCAGTACTTC.